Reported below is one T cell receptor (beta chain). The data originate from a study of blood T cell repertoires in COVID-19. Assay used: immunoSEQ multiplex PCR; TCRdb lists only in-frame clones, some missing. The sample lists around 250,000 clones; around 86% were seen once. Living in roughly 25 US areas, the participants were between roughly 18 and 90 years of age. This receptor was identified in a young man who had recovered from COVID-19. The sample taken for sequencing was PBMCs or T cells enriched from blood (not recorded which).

CDR3 residues: CATNYYNEQFF. The CDR3 DNA follows: TGTGCCACAAACTACTACAATGAGCAGTTCTTC. The V gene is TRBV2, the J gene TRBJ2-1; D is ambiguous. The CDR3 loop spans 11 amino acids. CDR1 SNHLY and CDR2 FYNNEI come from the germline V gene. The V end lost 10 bases, the J end lost 3 bases, and 7 bases lay between the germline ends.